These 22 T cell receptor beta chains were all obtained from the same sample, sequenced in a study of blood T cells in healthy people across ages (dated by TCRdb to the mid-2010s). The library was built by means of 5' RACE. For sequencing, an Illumina HiSeq 2500 was employed. A second roughly 6 to 12 cycle PCR used a sample-barcoded 5' primer and a J-beta primer mix. TCRdb reworked the public reads: Q25 trimming with fastp, MiXCR clone assembly, productive beta chains retained. Every CDR3 protein is listed once, alongside the most common genes and DNA of its rows. Across this sample there are about 760,000 distinct CDR3 sequences, with 25% seen only once. The ten top clones hold 9.4% of the sample. The sample was also reused in another study, on T cells of mothers and their children.

The sequencing input was blood. These receptors were obtained from a boy aged 5 to 17 in good health.

This rearrangement joins TRBV6-1 to TRBJ2-4; possible D gene TRBD1, 5 bases. The germline V and J ends were trimmed by 1 base and 4 bases, with 5 bases remaining between them. Germline V gene lookup returns CDR1 MNHNS and CDR2 SASEGT. This CDR3 spans 13 amino acids. CDR3 in amino acids: CASSEDRKNIQYF. The CDR3 region has the DNA TGTGCCAGCAGTGAAGACAGGAAAAACATTCAGTACTTC.

This sequence joins TRBV19 and TRBJ1-1; no clear D gene. V lost 8 bases and J lost 2, with 12 bases in between. CDR1 LNHDA and CDR2 SQIVND come from the germline V gene (reference sequence). The CDR3 spans 13 residues. The DNA for the CDR3 is TGTGCCAGTTCCCTTTCAATTAACACTGAAGCTTTCTTT. It encodes CASSLSINTEAFF.

The chain couples TRBV5-1 to TRBJ2-4, with D maybe TRBD1 (6 bases). The CDR3 covers 14 residues. V dropped 3 bases and J dropped 1 base, with 8 bases sitting between them. Germline V CDR1 and CDR2: SGHRS, YFSETQ. The CDR3 loop is CASSYGQAKNIQYF. CDR3 DNA: TGCGCCAGCAGCTACGGACAGGCCAAAAACATTCAGTACTTC.

The chain uses TRBV9 and TRBJ1-2; D gene ambiguous. This CDR3 region has 16 residues. Germline-derived CDR1 and CDR2 are SGDLS and YYNGEE. V was shortened by 4 bases and J by 8 bases, with 24 bases between the two germline ends. Here the CDR3 DNA reads TGTGCCAGCAGCCCCGAAGGCAGGTTCCAAACTGGGGGCTACACCTTC. Its protein is CASSPEGRFQTGGYTF.

The rearrangement links TRBV20-1 to TRBJ2-7; 9 bases align to TRBD2. In germline, CDR1 is DFQATT, CDR2 SNEGSKA (reference sequence). V dropped 3 bases and J dropped 3; count of bases not matched to a gene: 9. There are 15 residues in the CDR3. The CDR3 DNA reads TGCAGTGCTAGTATCTTTGAAGCGGGAGGCTACGAGCAGTACTTC. The encoded protein is CSASIFEAGGYEQYF.

This chain links TRBV7-3 with TRBJ2-1, with 8 bases aligning to TRBD2. Trimming removed 4 bases from V and 0 bases from J; junction bases left unmatched: 5. The CDR3 length is 16 residues. CDR1 and CDR2 (germline): SGHTA, FQGTGA. CDR3 in DNA: TGTGCCAGCAGCTCCCTTAGCGGGATCTCCTACAATGAGCAGTTCTTC. It translates to CASSSLSGISYNEQFF.

V is TRBV28 and J is TRBJ2-7, with 10 bases matching TRBD1. The J call may be incorrect, as the DNA end agrees better with TRBJ2-5. This CDR3 spans 15 amino acids. CDR1 and CDR2 from the germline V gene are MDHEN and SYDVKM. The CDR3 DNA is TGTGCCAGCAGTTATCTGACAGGGGGCGACCCGACCCAGTACTTC. Its protein product is CASSYLTGGDPTQYF.

This clonotype turned up a few times. Written as DNA, the CDR3 is TGTGCCAGCAGTTACTTTTCCGGGACTAGGTTCACAGAGACCCAGTACTTC. Residues: CASSYFSGTRFTETQYF. The genes are TRBV6-2 or TRBV6-3 and TRBJ2-5, with TRBD2 matching over 8 bases. J lost 4 bases, V lost 1 base, and 11 bases had no gene match. This CDR3 spans 17 amino acids. The germline V gene has CDR1 MNHEY and CDR2 SVGEGT.

The sample holds one count of this clonotype. A much bigger clone sits one base away, suggesting this may be a read error. The chain combines TRBV6-5 with TRBJ2-3; a possible D gene is TRBD1 (5 bases). The CDR3 consists of 13 residues. Germline-derived CDR1 and CDR2 are MNHEY and SVGAGI. The CDR3 DNA is TGTGCCAGCAGTTACTCATACACAGGTACGCAGTATTTT. It is translated as CASSYSYTGTQYF.

The V gene is TRBV27, the J gene TRBJ1-2; 7 bases match TRBD1. Trimming took 2 bases from V and 4 from J; bases not matched to a gene: 4. The CDR3 contains 14 residues. Germline V gene data show CDR1 as MNHEY and CDR2 as SMNVEV (reference sequence). The CDR3 reads CASSLTGVGYGYTF. The CDR3 DNA follows: TGTGCCAGCAGTTTAACAGGGGTCGGCTATGGCTACACCTTC.

In its sample, this clonotype was seen a few times. The chain carries TRBV21-1 and TRBJ2-7; no DNA check was done on the table's D call, TRBD2. TRBV21-1 is assigned pseudogene status. This CDR3 is 13 amino acids long. CDR3 bases: TGTGCCAGCAGCAATCGGAGGGAGTACGAGCAGTACTTC. This gives the protein CASSNRREYEQYF.

The chain combines TRBV5-4 with TRBJ2-7; D is ambiguous. CDR3 length: 13 amino acids. Per the germline V gene, CDR1 is SGHNT and CDR2 is YYREEE (reference sequence). With 4 bases removed from V and 0 bases from J, the gap between germline ends came to 8 bases. Here the CDR3 DNA reads TGTGCCAGCAGCCCCCGACCCTCCTACGAGCAGTACTTC. Translation: CASSPRPSYEQYF.

V is TRBV4-2 and J is TRBJ1-6; D perhaps matches TRBD1 (5 bases). The germline gives CDR1 LGHNA, CDR2 YNFKEQ. The ends were cut back, 1 base at V and 6 bases at J, with 13 bases in the middle. This CDR3 has 16 residues. CDR3 sequence: CASSQVKDIINSPLHF. The CDR3 coding sequence is TGTGCCAGCAGCCAAGTTAAGGACATAATTAATTCACCCCTCCACTTT.

V usage is TRBV10-3 and J usage is TRBJ2-7; 8 positions agree with TRBD2. V lost 7 bases and J lost 6; bases outside the gene matches: 8. CDR1 is ENHRY and CDR2 is SYGVKD in the germline V gene. The CDR3 length is 13 residues. The CDR3 loop is CAIIPGLGGEQYF. The CDR3 region has the DNA TGTGCCATCATCCCGGGACTAGGGGGCGAGCAGTACTTC.

A single count supports this clonotype. The rearrangement links TRBV12-3 or TRBV12-4 to TRBJ2-3, with D possibly being TRBD1 or TRBD2 (5 bases each). Trimming shortened V by 3 bases and J by 5 bases, and 15 bases separated the two germline ends. The CDR3 runs 15 residues. The CDR3 DNA is TGTGCCAGCAGTTTGAGTGGGACGGGGATAGATACGCAGTATTTT. This translates into CASSLSGTGIDTQYF.

This clonotype came up a few times. V is TRBV14 and J is TRBJ1-1; TRBD1 might be the D (5 bases). This CDR3 comprises 12 residues. The ends were cut back, 4 bases at V and 8 bases at J, with 11 bases in the middle. Germline assignment: CDR1 SGHDN and CDR2 FVKESK. Here the CDR3 DNA reads TGTGCCAGCAGCCCTCTCCGGACAGAAGCTTTCTTT. It translates to CASSPLRTEAFF.

The gene calls are TRBV7-9 and TRBJ2-2, with TRBD1 matching 7 bases. This CDR3 is built from 16 residues. CDR1 and CDR2 (germline): SEHNR, FQNEAQ (reference sequence). V shed 4 bases and J 6 bases; nucleotides not matched to a gene: 11. This CDR3 is CASSSNPTGRSGELFF. CDR3 nucleotide sequence: TGTGCCAGCAGCTCTAACCCGACAGGGAGATCCGGGGAGCTGTTTTTT.

A remark on this clonotype: Sequence at one end of the junction differs from germline and may be a read error. J is TRBJ2-1 and V is TRBV7-9; maybe TRBD1 (6 bases). The J call may be faulty, since TRBJ2-7 better matches the DNA end. The CDR3 extends over 15 amino acids. Germline V CDR1 and CDR2: SEHNR, FQNEAQ (reference sequence). The CDR3 region has the DNA TGTGCCAGTAGCTTAGCCGGGGCAGGGACAAACGAGCAGTACTTC. The encoded protein is CASSLAGAGTNEQYF.

CDR3 in amino acids: CSALGTEGDIQYF. The CDR3 nucleotides are TGCAGCGCCCTGGGGACTGAGGGGGACATTCAGTACTTC. The chain couples TRBV29-1 to TRBJ2-4; TRBD1 or TRBD2 may be the D gene (6 bases each). The CDR3 runs to 13 residues. CDR1 and CDR2 (germline): SQVTM, ANQGSEA. V was shortened by 7 bases and J by 8 bases, with 18 bases between the two germline ends. Together with reference TRBV29-1 and TRBJ2-4, the CDR3 gives the full variable domain: SAVISQKPSRDICQRGTSLTIQCQVDSQVTMMFWYRQQPGQSLTLIATANQGSEATYESGFVIDKFPISRPNLTFSTLTVSNMSPEDSSIYLCSALGTEGDIQYFGAGTRLSVL.

This clonotype has only a few counts. J is TRBJ1-2 and V is TRBV7-9; 7 nucleotides match TRBD1. With 2 bases clipped from V and 1 base from J, the junction kept 4 bases outside the gene matches. The CDR3 spans 15 residues. Germline CDR1 reads SEHNR; CDR2 reads FQNEAQ (reference sequence). In nucleotides, the CDR3 is TGTGCCAGCAGCTTACGCCCAGGGGGTAACTATGGCTACACCTTC. Translation: CASSLRPGGNYGYTF.

The chain carries TRBV7-2 and TRBJ2-7; 8 bases align to TRBD2. The CDR3 sequence is 19 residues long. CDR1 is SGHTA and CDR2 is FQGNSA in the germline V gene. Germline trimming cut 1 base from V and 1 base from J; bases unmatched to any gene: 15. The CDR3 spells CASSLVYRREGLRSYEQYF. CDR3 coding DNA: TGTGCCAGCAGCTTAGTATATAGACGGGAGGGCCTTCGATCCTACGAGCAGTACTTC.

CDR3 nucleotides: TGTGCCAGCAGCTTTGAGGTCAATGAGCAGTTCTTC. This sequence encodes CASSFEVNEQFF. V is TRBV7-9 and J is TRBJ2-1; D unresolved. The CDR3 sequence is 12 residues long. V was cut by 3 bases and J by 6 bases, with 6 bases left in between. CDR1 and CDR2 from the germline V gene are SEHNR and FQNEAQ (reference sequence).